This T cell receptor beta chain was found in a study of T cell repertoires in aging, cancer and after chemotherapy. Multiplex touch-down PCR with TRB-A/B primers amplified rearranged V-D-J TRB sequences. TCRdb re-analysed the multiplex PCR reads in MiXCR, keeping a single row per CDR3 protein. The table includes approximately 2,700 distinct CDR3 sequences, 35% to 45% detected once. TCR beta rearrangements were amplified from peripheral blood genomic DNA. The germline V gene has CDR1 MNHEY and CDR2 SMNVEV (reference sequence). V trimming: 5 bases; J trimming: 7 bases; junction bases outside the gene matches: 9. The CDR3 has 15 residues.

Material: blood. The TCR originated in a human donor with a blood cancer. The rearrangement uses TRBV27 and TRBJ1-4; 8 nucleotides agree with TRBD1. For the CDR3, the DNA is TGTGCCAGCAGTCCATGGACAGGGATGAGTGAAAAACTGTTTTTT. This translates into CASSPWTGMSEKLFF.